This T cell receptor (beta chain) stems from a study of blood T cell repertoires in COVID-19. The wider study: Samples of COVID-19 (acute and convalescent) were obtained from the United States, Italy and Spain. Sources were T cells, B-cell-depleted T cells, or PBMCs; the material itself was cDNA or gDNA.

As processed by the authors: The assay estimated nucleated cells by amplifying reference gene primers. Libraries were prepared by immunoSEQ multiplex PCR; TCRdb keeps only in-frame clonotypes and omits some of them. Clonal size and the V and J genes are those of that table, whereas D and trimming came from the DNA. The sample consists of about 250,000 clones, approximately 85% of them appearing once. The CDR3 sequence is 15 residues long. V gave up 4 bases and J gave up 5 bases; unmatched junction bases: 4. Germline V gives CDR1 KGHDR, CDR2 SFDVKD. The clonotype comes from a woman in her twenties or thirties with acute or convalescent COVID-19. V gene TRBV24-1 combines with J gene TRBJ2-2; 9 positions match TRBD1. Sequenced sample: peripheral blood. The CDR3: CATSEVGQGTGELFF. As DNA, the CDR3 is TGTGCCACCAGTGAAGTAGGACAGGGGACCGGGGAGCTGTTTTTT.